This T cell receptor beta chain was captured in a study of T cell responses to AZD1222 COVID-19 vaccine. The method was immunoSEQ multiplex PCR; TCRdb's version includes in-frame clones alone and lacks a portion of them. Altogether around 150,000 clones are present, about 87% being singletons, with the ten largest covering roughly 2%. The CDR3 runs 12 residues. V gave up 7 bases and J gave up 3 bases, with 10 bases separating them. Germline lookup yields CDR1 SNHLY and CDR2 FYNNEI. The chain is built from TRBV2 and TRBJ2-7; D gene unclear. The specimen was peripheral blood, collected on day 0 of AZD1222 vaccination. The receptor was isolated from an adult in good health. The CDR3 coding sequence is TGTGCCAGCAAAGAACAGATCTACGAGCAGTACTTC. This gives the protein CASKEQIYEQYF.